A selection of T cell receptor beta chains follows, all from one sample in a study of T cell responses to AZD1222 COVID-19 vaccine. Generated by immunoSEQ multiplex PCR, the TCRdb table keeps only in-frame clones and is missing some. The sample yields about 130,000 clones, approximately 90% seen once. The sample was peripheral blood, taken 28 days after the second AZD1222 dose. The source is an adult who received the AZD1222 COVID-19 vaccine. CDR3s leave out the opening cysteine and the closing phenylalanine or tryptophan. A D gene is named only where the DNA matches it firmly.

d_gene	v_gene	j_gene	CDR3aa
NA	TRBV19	TRBJ2-7	ASSIGTNTAYEQY
NA	TRBV28	TRBJ2-7	ASSPYTYEQY
NA	TRBV5-6	TRBJ2-1	ASSVQGVNEQF
NA	TRBV7-2	TRBJ2-7	ASTRDFSYEQY
NA	TRBV29-1	TRBJ1-1	SGGQTGTEAF
TRBD1	TRBV4-1	TRBJ2-5	ASSQAGQGSTQY
NA	TRBV3-1/TRBV3-2	TRBJ1-6	ASSQAGAFH
NA	TRBV18	TRBJ1-1	ASSRVGITAF
NA	TRBV30	TRBJ1-5	AWSEGPSNQPQH
NA	TRBV28	TRBJ1-1	ASSLSKHEAF
TRBD1	TRBV5-4	TRBJ2-7	ASSLGTGGTYEQY
NA	TRBV6-5	TRBJ1-5	ASRREGNQPQH